Listed below are T cell receptor beta chains from one sample, sequenced in a study of T cells after posttransplantation cyclophosphamide. Data came from immunoSEQ multiplex PCR; TCRdb stores just in-frame clones and leaves some out. Reported are 38,000 or so clones, none seen only once; the ten largest carry about 2.3%. Sequenced sample: PBMCs. The source of these receptors is a man aged 50 or older in good health, CMV-negative, and a related stem cell transplant donor. Both conserved end residues are part of each CDR3. A D gene is named only where the DNA matches it firmly. Clone size is stated in some rows and not others, as once, few, many or a class when expanded.

d_call j_call clone_size v_call cdr3_aa cdr3_nt
NA TRBJ1-1 many TRBV15 CATSREGARVGFF TGTGCCACCAGCAGAGAGGGGGCGCGAGTTGGTTTCTTT
TRBD1 TRBJ1-4 many TRBV5-1 CASSPGTATNEKLFF TGCGCCAGCAGCCCAGGGACAGCAACTAATGAAAAACTGTTTTTT
NA TRBJ2-7 many TRBV6-5 CASRQFSYEQYF TGTGCCAGCAGACAGTTCTCCTACGAGCAGTACTTC
TRBD2 TRBJ2-1 many TRBV19 CASSIGTSGGPGGWQFF TGTGCCAGTAGTATAGGGACTAGCGGGGGCCCGGGGGGTTGGCAGTTCTTC
TRBD1 TRBJ1-6 NA TRBV5-1 CASSREGAQNSPLHF TGCGCCAGCAGCCGCGAGGGGGCCCAAAATTCACCCCTCCACTTT
NA TRBJ2-3 many TRBV19 CASSIPLVSADTQYF TGTGCCAGTAGTATCCCTCTAGTATCTGCAGATACGCAGTATTTT
NA TRBJ1-3 many TRBV14 CASSYTNGGYSGNTIYF TGTGCCAGCAGCTATACAAACGGCGGGTACTCTGGAAACACCATATATTTT
NA TRBJ1-2 many TRBV18 CASSPPESRGYTF TGTGCCAGCTCACCACCGGAGAGCCGTGGCTACACCTTC
NA TRBJ1-2 many TRBV18 CASSPPARVDGYTF TGTGCCAGCTCACCGCCGGCCAGGGTCGACGGCTACACCTTC
TRBD2 TRBJ2-1 many TRBV5-6 CASSAIPGGGARNEQFF TGTGCCAGCAGCGCCATTCCGGGCGGGGGGGCCAGGAATGAGCAGTTCTTC
NA TRBJ2-3 few TRBV7-9 CASSPHLGGTDTQYF TGTGCCAGCAGCCCCCATCTCGGGGGCACAGATACGCAGTATTTT
TRBD1 TRBJ2-3 NA TRBV28 CASSFGDRGSSTDTQYF TGTGCCAGCAGTTTTGGGGACAGGGGGTCGAGCACAGATACGCAGTATTTT
NA TRBJ1-3 many TRBV5-1 CASSLGASSGNTIYF TGCGCCAGCAGCTTGGGGGCCAGCTCTGGAAACACCATATATTTT
TRBD1 TRBJ1-3 many TRBV11-2 CASRGQGLWPGNTIYF TGTGCCAGCAGGGGACAGGGATTGTGGCCTGGAAACACCATATATTTT
NA TRBJ2-3 many TRBV5-1 CASRDTHTDTQYF TGCGCCAGCAGGGACACTCACACAGATACGCAGTATTTT
NA TRBJ2-3 many TRBV7-3 CASSPGLSTDTQYF TGTGCCAGCAGTCCCGGACTGAGCACAGATACGCAGTATTTT
NA TRBJ2-1 many TRBV18 CASSPPQRSSYNEQFF TGTGCCAGCTCACCACCGCAACGGAGCTCCTACAATGAGCAGTTCTTC
NA TRBJ1-5 many TRBV18 CASSPLSTSNQPQHF TGTGCCAGCTCACCTTTGTCCACTTCCAATCAGCCCCAGCATTTT
NA TRBJ2-1 many TRBV7-2 CASSLAAGIEQFF TGTGCCAGCAGCTTAGCCGCGGGGATTGAGCAGTTCTTC
NA TRBJ1-1 many TRBV7-2 CASKFGGSTEAFF TGTGCCAGTAAGTTCGGAGGAAGCACTGAAGCTTTCTTT
NA TRBJ1-2 many TRBV21-1 CASGGQGIYTF TGTGCCAGCGGGGGACAGGGGATCTACACCTTC
NA TRBJ2-5 many TRBV11-2 CASSLDSRQGGQETQYF TGTGCCAGCAGCTTAGATAGTCGGCAGGGCGGCCAAGAGACCCAGTACTTC
NA TRBJ1-1 many TRBV19 CASSLPGAVPNTEAFF TGTGCCAGTAGTCTCCCAGGGGCGGTTCCGAACACTGAAGCTTTCTTT
NA TRBJ1-4 NA TRBV27 CASRLGGQREKLFF TGTGCCAGCAGGTTAGGTGGCCAGAGGGAAAAACTGTTTTTT
NA TRBJ1-1 many TRBV29-1 CSAAGSGFTEAFF TGCAGCGCCGCAGGAAGTGGGTTTACTGAAGCTTTCTTT
NA TRBJ2-7 many TRBV5-6 CASSLATYEQYF TGTGCCAGCAGCTTGGCCACCTACGAGCAGTACTTC
NA TRBJ2-7 many TRBV18 CASSPSTGSGYSYEQYF TGTGCCAGCTCACCATCCACAGGGAGTGGGTACTCCTACGAGCAGTACTTC
TRBD2 TRBJ2-1 many TRBV29-1 CSVGLAGGPNNEQFF TGCAGCGTGGGGCTAGCGGGAGGGCCAAACAATGAGCAGTTCTTC
NA TRBJ1-5 many TRBV6-5 CASSYSIQGNQPQHF TGTGCCAGCAGTTACTCGATCCAGGGCAATCAGCCCCAGCATTTT
NA TRBJ1-6 many TRBV23-1 CASSQGRVSNSPLHF TGCGCCAGCAGTCAAGGGAGGGTTTCTAATTCACCCCTCCACTTT
TRBD2 TRBJ2-7 many TRBV19 CASSTYSGSSYEQYF TGTGCCAGTAGTACCTATAGCGGGAGCTCCTACGAGCAGTACTTC
TRBD1 TRBJ1-3 many TRBV2 CASRDRGHTIYF TGTGCCAGCAGGGACAGGGGGCACACCATATATTTT
NA TRBJ2-2 NA TRBV9 CASSGGGILTGELFF TGTGCCAGCAGCGGGGGCGGCATTTTGACCGGGGAGCTGTTTTTT
NA TRBJ2-5 many TRBV29-1 CSVGHAETQYF TGCAGCGTTGGACACGCGGAGACCCAGTACTTC
NA TRBJ2-7 NA TRBV27 CASSYLPISYEQYF TGTGCCAGCAGTTACCTTCCGATCTCCTACGAGCAGTACTTC
TRBD1 TRBJ2-5 many TRBV9 CASSVSGQGIGETQYF TGTGCCAGCAGCGTATCCGGACAGGGGATCGGAGAGACCCAGTACTTC
TRBD2 TRBJ2-7 many TRBV4-3 CASSQGLADLYEQYF TGCGCCAGCAGCCAAGGACTAGCGGACCTTTACGAGCAGTACTTC
NA TRBJ2-5 many TRBV5-5 CASSLADQETQYF TGTGCCAGCAGCTTGGCCGACCAAGAGACCCAGTACTTC
TRBD1 TRBJ2-7 NA TRBV7-2 CASSLAGTAYEQYF TGTGCCAGCAGCTTAGCAGGGACAGCCTACGAGCAGTACTTC
TRBD1 TRBJ1-3 many TRBV7-3 CASSSGQGDLNTIYF TGTGCCAGCAGTTCCGGACAGGGTGACCTCAACACCATATATTTT
NA TRBJ2-5 NA TRBV9 CASTPSSGLQETQYF TGTGCCAGCACCCCCTCAAGCGGTCTCCAAGAGACCCAGTACTTC
TRBD1 TRBJ2-5 many TRBV13 CASSSRGQGQETQYF TGTGCCAGCAGCTCTAGAGGACAGGGTCAAGAGACCCAGTACTTC
NA TRBJ1-6 few TRBV7-8 CASSLQGPLHF TGTGCCAGCAGCTTACAGGGACCCCTCCACTTT
NA TRBJ2-5 few TRBV5-4 CASSPLLGGREQYF TGTGCCAGCAGCCCGCTGTTGGGGGGTAGAGAGCAGTACTTC
TRBD1 TRBJ2-7 many TRBV7-2 CASSLVGDRADEQYF TGTGCCAGCAGCTTAGTAGGGGACAGGGCCGACGAGCAGTACTTC
NA TRBJ1-1 many TRBV6-1 CASSAGVGTEAFF TGTGCCAGCAGTGCTGGTGTCGGCACTGAAGCTTTCTTT
NA TRBJ2-3 many TRBV5-8 CASSYGLYTDTQYF TGTGCCAGCAGCTACGGACTCTACACAGATACGCAGTATTTT
NA TRBJ2-2 many TRBV11-3 CASSLRPGELFF TGTGCCAGCAGCCTCAGGCCCGGGGAGCTGTTTTTT
NA TRBJ1-6 many TRBV18 CASSPPGDSSPLHF TGTGCCAGCTCACCACCAGGGGATTCGTCACCCCTCCACTTT
TRBD1 TRBJ2-2 many TRBV7-9 CASSQTGGTGELFF TGTGCCAGCAGCCAAACAGGGGGAACCGGGGAGCTGTTTTTT
NA TRBJ1-2 NA TRBV19 CASSIGTAYGYTF TGTGCCAGTAGTATAGGGACAGCCTATGGCTACACCTTC
TRBD1 TRBJ1-4 few TRBV9 CASSVGTGSGWDEKLFF TGTGCCAGCAGCGTAGGGACAGGTTCCGGCTGGGATGAAAAACTGTTTTTT
NA TRBJ2-5 many TRBV7-9 CASSPPGGLQETQYF TGTGCCAGCAGCCCCCCCGGGGGTCTTCAAGAGACCCAGTACTTC
TRBD1 TRBJ1-2 many TRBV29-1 CSVGRDSTYGYTF TGCAGCGTGGGCCGGGACAGTACTTATGGCTACACCTTC
NA TRBJ2-7 many TRBV6-1 CASSEAGSASYEQYF TGTGCCAGCAGTGAAGCCGGGTCTGCGTCCTACGAGCAGTACTTC
NA TRBJ2-5 many TRBV11-1 CASSLAGGETQYF TGTGCCAGCAGCTTAGCGGGAGGAGAGACCCAGTACTTC